The 2 T cell receptor beta chains presented below share a single source sample, sequenced in a study of shared clonotypes between healthy human individuals. TCRdb's copy holds only in-frame clones and misses some; the assay was immunoSEQ multiplex PCR. This sample has 2,100,000 or so clones, with approximately 94% found just once. The sample comprised naive CD4+ T cells sorted from blood. Subset: CD45RA+ positively selected. The receptors here all came from a man between 18 and 35 years old in good health.

J is TRBJ2-7 and V is TRBV4-3, with a tentative D call TRBD2 (6 bases). Trimming removed 4 bases from V and 0 bases from J, with 16 bases in between. Germline values: CDR1 LGHNA, CDR2 YSLEER. The CDR3 contains 16 residues. Written as DNA, the CDR3 is TGCGCCAGCAGCCCGAATGCGGGAAGTTACTCCTACGAGCAGTACTTC. Translation gives CASSPNAGSYSYEQYF.

The CDR3 loop is CASTLGDYGYTF. CDR3 nucleotide sequence: TGTGCCAGCACCTTAGGGGACTATGGCTACACCTTC. This sequence joins TRBV2 and TRBJ1-2; weak D call: TRBD1 (5 bases). V was cut by 7 bases and J by 3 bases, with 9 bases left in between. CDR3 size: 12 residues. Germline V gene lookup returns CDR1 SNHLY and CDR2 FYNNEI.